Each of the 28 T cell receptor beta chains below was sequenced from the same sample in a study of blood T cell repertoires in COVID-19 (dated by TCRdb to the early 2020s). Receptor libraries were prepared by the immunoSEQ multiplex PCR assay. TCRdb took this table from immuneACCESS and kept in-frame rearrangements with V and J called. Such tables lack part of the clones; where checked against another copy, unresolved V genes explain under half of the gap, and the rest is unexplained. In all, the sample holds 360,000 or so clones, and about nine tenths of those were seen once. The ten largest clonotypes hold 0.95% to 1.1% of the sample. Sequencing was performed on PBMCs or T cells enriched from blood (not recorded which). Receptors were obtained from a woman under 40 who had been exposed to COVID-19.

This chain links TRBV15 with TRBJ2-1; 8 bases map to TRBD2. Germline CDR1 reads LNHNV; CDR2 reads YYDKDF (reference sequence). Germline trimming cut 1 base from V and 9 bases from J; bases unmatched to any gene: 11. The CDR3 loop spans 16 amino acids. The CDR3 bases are TGTGCCACCAGCAGAGGCGCCGGGACTAGAAGGGGTGAGCAGTTCTTC. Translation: CATSRGAGTRRGEQFF.

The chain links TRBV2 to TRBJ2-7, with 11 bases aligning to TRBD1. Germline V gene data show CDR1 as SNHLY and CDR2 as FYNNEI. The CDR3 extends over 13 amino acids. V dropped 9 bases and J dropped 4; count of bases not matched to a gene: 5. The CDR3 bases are TGTGCCAGGGCGGGGACAGGGGGATACGAGCAGTACTTC. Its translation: CARAGTGGYEQYF.

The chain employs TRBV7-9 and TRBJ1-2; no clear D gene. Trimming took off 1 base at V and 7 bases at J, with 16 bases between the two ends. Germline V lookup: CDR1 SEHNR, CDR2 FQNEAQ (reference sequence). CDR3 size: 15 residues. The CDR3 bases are TGTGCCAGCAGCTTAGTAGCGAAGACGTCCGGTGGCTACACCTTC. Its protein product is CASSLVAKTSGGYTF.

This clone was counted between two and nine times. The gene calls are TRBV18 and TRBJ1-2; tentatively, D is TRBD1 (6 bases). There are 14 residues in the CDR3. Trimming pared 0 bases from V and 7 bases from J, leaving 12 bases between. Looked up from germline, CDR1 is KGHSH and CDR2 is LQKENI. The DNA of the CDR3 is TGTGCCAGCTCACCACCGTTGACAGGACTTGGCTACACCTTC. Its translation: CASSPPLTGLGYTF.

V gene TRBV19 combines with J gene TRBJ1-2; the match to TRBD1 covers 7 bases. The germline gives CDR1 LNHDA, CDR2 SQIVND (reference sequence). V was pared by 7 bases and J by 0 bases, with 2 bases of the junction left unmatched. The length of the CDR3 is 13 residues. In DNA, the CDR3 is TGTGCCAGTAATGACAGGGCTAACTATGGCTACACCTTC. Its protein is CASNDRANYGYTF.

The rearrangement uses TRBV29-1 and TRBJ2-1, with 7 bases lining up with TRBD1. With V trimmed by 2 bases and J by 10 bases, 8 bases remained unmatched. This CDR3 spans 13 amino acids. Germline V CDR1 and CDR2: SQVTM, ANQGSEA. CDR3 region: CSVESGLGGEQFF. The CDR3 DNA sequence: TGCAGCGTTGAAAGTGGGTTAGGGGGCGAGCAGTTCTTC.

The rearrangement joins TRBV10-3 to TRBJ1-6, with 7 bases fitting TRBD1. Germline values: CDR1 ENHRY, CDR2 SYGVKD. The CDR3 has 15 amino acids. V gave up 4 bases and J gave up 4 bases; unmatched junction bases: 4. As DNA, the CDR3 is TGTGCCATCAGTGTCGAGGGACAGTATAATTCACCCCTCCACTTT. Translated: CAISVEGQYNSPLHF.

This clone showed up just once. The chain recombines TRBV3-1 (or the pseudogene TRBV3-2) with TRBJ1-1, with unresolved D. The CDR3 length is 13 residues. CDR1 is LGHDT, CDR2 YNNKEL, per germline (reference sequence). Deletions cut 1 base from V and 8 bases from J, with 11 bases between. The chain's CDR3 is CASSQGSRQEAFF. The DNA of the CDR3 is TGTGCCAGCAGCCAAGGGTCCAGGCAAGAAGCTTTCTTT.

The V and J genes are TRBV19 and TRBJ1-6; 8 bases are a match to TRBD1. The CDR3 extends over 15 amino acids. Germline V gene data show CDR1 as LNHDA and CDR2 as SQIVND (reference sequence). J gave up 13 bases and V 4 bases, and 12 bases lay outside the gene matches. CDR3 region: CASSKGRTGTAPLHF. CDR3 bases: TGTGCCAGTAGTAAGGGGAGGACAGGGACGGCTCCCCTCCACTTT.

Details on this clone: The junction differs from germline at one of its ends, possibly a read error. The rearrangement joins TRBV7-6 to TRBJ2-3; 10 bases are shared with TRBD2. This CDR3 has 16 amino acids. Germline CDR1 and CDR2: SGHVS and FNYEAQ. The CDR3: CASSLGGLAGVDTRYF. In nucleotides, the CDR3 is TGTGCCAGCAGCTTAGGCGGCCTAGCGGGAGTGGATACGCGGTATTTT.

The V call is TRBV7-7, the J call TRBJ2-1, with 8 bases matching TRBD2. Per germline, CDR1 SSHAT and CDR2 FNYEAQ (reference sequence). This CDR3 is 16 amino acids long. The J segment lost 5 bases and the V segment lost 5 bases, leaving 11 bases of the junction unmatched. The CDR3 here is CASSPYNLAGNNEQFF. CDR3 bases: TGTGCCAGCAGCCCCTATAATTTAGCGGGAAACAATGAGCAGTTCTTC.

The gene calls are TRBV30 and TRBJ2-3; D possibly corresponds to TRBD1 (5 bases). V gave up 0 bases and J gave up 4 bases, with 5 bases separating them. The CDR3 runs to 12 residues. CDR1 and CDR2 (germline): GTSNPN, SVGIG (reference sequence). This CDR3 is CAWSVGADTQYF. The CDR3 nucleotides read TGTGCCTGGAGTGTAGGGGCAGATACGCAGTATTTT.

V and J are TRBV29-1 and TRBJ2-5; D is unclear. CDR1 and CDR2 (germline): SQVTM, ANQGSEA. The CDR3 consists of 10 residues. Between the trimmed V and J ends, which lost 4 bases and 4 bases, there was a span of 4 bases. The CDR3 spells CSVAGETQYF. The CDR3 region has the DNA TGCAGCGTTGCCGGAGAGACCCAGTACTTC.

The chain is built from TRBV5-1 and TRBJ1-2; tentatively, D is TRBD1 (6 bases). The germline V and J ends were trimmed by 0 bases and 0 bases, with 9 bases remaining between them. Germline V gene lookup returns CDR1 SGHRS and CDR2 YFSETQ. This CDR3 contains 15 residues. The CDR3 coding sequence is TGCGCCAGCAGCTTGGGGACAGCTCCTAACTATGGCTACACCTTC. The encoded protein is CASSLGTAPNYGYTF.

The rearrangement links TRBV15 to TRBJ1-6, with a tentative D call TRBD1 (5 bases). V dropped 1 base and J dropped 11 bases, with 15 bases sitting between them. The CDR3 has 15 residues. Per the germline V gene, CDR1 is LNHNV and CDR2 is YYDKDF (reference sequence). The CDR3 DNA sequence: TGTGCCACCAGCAGAGTGCGGACAAACGACCCACCCCTCCACTTT. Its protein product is CATSRVRTNDPPLHF. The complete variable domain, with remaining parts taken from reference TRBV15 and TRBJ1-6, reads DAMVIQNPRYQVTQFGKPVTLSCSQTLNHNVMYWYQQKSSQAPKLLFHYYDKDFNNEADTPDNFQSRRPNTSFCFLDIRSPGLGDTAMYLCATSRVRTNDPPLHFGNGTRLTVT.

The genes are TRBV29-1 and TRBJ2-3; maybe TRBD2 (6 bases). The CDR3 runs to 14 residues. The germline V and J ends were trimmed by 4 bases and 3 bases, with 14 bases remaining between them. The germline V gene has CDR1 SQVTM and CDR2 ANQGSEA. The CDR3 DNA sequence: TGCAGCGTTGGGGAGGCATCAGGAACAGATACGCAGTATTTT. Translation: CSVGEASGTDTQYF.

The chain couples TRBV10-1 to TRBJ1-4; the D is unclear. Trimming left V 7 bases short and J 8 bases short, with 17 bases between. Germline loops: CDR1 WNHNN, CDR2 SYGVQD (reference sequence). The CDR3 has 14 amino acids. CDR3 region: CASNPNWAGEKLFF. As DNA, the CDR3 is TGCGCCAGCAACCCTAACTGGGCTGGAGAAAAACTGTTTTTT.

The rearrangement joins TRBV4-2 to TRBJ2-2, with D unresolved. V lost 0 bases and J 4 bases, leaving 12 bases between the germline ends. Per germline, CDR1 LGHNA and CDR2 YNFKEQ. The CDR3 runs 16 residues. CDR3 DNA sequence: TGTGCCAGCAGCCAAGATGCCGCCAGTGGCACCGGGGAGCTGTTTTTT. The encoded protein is CASSQDAASGTGELFF.

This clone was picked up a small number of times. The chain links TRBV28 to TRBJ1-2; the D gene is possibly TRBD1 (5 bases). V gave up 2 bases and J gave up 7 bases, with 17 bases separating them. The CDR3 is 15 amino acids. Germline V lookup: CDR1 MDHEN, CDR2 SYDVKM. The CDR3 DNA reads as TGTGCCAGCAGTTTAAGGGGTCAGGGTGGGTCTGGCTACACCTTC. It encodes CASSLRGQGGSGYTF.

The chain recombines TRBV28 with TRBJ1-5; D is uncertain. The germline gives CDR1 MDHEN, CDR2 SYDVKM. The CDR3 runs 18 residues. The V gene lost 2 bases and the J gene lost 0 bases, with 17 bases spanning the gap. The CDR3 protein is CASSLPRMGSYSNQPQHF. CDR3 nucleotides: TGTGCCAGCAGTTTACCCCGTATGGGGAGCTATAGCAATCAGCCCCAGCATTTT.

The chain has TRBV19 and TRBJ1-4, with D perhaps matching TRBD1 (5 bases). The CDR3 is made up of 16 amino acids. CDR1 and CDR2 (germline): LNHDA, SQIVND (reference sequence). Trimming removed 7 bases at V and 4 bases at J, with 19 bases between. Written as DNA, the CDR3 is TGTGCCAGTATGACTGGTGGGGCGTCGGGTAATGAAAAACTGTTTTTT. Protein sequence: CASMTGGASGNEKLFF.

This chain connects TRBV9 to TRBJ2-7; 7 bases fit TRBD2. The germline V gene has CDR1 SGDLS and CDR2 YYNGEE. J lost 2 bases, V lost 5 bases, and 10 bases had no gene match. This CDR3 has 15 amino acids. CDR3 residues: CASSMSGVLAYEQYF. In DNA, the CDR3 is TGTGCCAGCAGTATGAGCGGGGTCCTCGCCTACGAGCAGTACTTC.

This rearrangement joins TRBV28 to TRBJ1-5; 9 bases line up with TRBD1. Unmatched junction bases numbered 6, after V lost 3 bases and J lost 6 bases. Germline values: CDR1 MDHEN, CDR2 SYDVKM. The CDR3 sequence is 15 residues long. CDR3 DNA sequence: TGTGCCAGCAGTTTCTTGGGACAGGGTGGTCAGCCCCAGCATTTT. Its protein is CASSFLGQGGQPQHF. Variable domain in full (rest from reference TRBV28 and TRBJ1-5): DVKVTQSSRYLVKRTGEKVFLECVQDMDHENMFWYRQDPGLGLRLIYFSYDVKMKEKGDIPEGYSVSREKKERFSLILESASTNQTSMYLCASSFLGQGGQPQHFGDGTRLSIL.

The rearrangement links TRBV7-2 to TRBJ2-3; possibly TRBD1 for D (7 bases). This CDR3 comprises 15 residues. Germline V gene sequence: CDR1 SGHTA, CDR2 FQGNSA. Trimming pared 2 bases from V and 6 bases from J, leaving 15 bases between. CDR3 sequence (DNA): TGTGCCAGCAGCTTATGGGGGGACAGTTATGATACGCAGTATTTT. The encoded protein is CASSLWGDSYDTQYF.

The CDR3 coding sequence is TGTGCCAGCAGTTACGGACCCGGGACTTCCTACGAGCAGTACTTC. This sequence encodes CASSYGPGTSYEQYF. The chain combines TRBV6-5 with TRBJ2-7; the D gene is possibly TRBD2 (6 bases). Trimming took 2 bases from V and 1 from J, leaving 12 bases between them. Per germline, CDR1 MNHEY and CDR2 SVGAGI. This CDR3 spans 15 amino acids.

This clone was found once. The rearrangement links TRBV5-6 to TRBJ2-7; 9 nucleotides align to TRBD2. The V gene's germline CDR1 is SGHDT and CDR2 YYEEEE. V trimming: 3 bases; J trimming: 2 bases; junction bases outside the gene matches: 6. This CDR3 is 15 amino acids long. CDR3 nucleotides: TGTGCCAGCAGCTCGGACGGACTAGCGACCTACGAGCAGTACTTC. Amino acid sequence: CASSSDGLATYEQYF.

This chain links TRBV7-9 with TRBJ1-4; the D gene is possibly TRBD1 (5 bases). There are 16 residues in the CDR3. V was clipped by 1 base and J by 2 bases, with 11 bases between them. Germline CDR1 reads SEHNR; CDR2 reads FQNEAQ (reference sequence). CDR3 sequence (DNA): TGTGCCAGCAGCTTAGTTGGGGCGTCCACTAATGAAAAACTGTTTTTT. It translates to CASSLVGASTNEKLFF.

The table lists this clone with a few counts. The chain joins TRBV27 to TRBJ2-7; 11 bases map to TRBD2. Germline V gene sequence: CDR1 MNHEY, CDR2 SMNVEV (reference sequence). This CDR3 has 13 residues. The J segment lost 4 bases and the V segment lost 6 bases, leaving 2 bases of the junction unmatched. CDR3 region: CASRGLAEYEQYF. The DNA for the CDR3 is TGTGCCAGCAGGGGACTAGCGGAATACGAGCAGTACTTC.